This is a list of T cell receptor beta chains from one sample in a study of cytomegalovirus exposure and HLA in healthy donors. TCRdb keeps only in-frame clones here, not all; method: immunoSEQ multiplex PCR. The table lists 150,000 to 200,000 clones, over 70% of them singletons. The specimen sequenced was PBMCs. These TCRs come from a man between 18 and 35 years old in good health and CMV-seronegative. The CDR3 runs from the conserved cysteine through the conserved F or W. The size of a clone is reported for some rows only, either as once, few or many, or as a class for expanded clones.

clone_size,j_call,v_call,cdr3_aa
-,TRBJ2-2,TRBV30,CAWGMGQGNTGELFF
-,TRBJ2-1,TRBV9,CASSVIAGTEQFF
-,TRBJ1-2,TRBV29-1,CSVVANYGYTF
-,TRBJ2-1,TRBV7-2,CASSTGLAREQFF
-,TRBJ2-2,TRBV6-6,CASHREMNTGELFF
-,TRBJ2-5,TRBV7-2,CASSFGTSVETQYF
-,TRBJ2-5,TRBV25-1,CASAGQSQETQYF
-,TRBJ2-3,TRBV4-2,CASSPQGLAGGPDTQYF
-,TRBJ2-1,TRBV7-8,CASSSLAGVAPEYNEQFF
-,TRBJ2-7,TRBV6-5,CASSYRDRQYEQYF
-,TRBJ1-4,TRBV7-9,CASSERQGYEKLFF
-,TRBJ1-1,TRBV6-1,CASLKGAAEAFF
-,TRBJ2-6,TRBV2,CASSYSGANVLTF
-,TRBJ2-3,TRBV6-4,CASSEGLGATDTQYF
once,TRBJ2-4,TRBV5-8,CASMRGDRGRNF
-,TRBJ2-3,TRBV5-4,CASSITEDTQYF
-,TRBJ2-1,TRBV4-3,CASSQDQGAYNEQFF
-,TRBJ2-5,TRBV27,CASSALRQETQYF
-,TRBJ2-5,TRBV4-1,CASSQDRASQETQYF
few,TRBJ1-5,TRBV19,CASKDRGNQPQHF
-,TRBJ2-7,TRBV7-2,CASSPSRQAPREQYF
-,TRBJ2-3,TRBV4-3,CASSQELQAGGNTQYF
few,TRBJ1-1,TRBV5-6,CASSLNRAHTEAFF
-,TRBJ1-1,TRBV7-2,CASSAGLTHTEAFF
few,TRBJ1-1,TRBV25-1,CASSEPGQRDTEAFF
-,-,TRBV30,CAWSVYLGDYEQYF
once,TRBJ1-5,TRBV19,CASSITGDQPQHF
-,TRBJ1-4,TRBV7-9,CASSLGLQGVKEKLFF
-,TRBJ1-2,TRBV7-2,CASSPQTGANYGYTF
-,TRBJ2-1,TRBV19,CASSPPTSGISNEQFF
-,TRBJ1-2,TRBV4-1,CASSQIGAAGGNYGYTF
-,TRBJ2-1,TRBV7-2,CASSFRVNEQFF
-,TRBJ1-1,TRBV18,CASSPLGQGDTEAFF
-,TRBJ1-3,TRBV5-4,CASSQDRGLGNTIYF
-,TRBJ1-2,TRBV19,CASSIIAGAYGYTF
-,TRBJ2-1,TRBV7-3,CASSVALGGREGHNEQFF
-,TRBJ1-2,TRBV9,CASSDGTGSYGYTF
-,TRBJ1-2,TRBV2,CASLTGGNYGYTF
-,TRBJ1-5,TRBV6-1,CAISSDRNQPQHF
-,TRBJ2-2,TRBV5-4,CASSLGLAGDTGELFF
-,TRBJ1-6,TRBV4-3,CASSHHRGSNSPLHF
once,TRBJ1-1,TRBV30,CAWSRGLDTEAFF
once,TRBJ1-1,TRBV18,CASSPSITGSTEAFF
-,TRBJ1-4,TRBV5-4,CASRRDSPGEKLFF
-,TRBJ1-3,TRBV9,CASSANTGFPGNTIYF
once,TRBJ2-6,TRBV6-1,CASRTAGANVLTF
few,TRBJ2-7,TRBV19,CASSISKSGGPSYEQYF
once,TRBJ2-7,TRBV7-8,CASSLGQGAYEQYF
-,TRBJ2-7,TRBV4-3,CASSQEPSGRAGEQYF
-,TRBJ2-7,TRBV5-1,CASSKSGNSYEQYF
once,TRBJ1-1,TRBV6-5,CASSLTSGRVRAFF
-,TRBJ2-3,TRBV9,CASSVDPGTRGTDTQYF
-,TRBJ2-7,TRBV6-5,CASSYSLSGVYYEQYF
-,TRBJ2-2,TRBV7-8,CASSLDRVGYTWDTGELFF
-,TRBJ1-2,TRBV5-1,CASSLAGQGLWVDYGYTF
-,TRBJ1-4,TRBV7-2,CASSLVGTGQNEKLFF
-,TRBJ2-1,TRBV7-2,CASSWGLAGVNEQFF
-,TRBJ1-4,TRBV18,CASSPGAANEKLFF
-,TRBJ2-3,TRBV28,CASSLWASGSTDTQYF
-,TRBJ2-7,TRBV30,CAWNRGSYEQYF